This is a list of T cell receptor beta chains from one sample in a study of T cell responses to AZD1222 COVID-19 vaccine. Profiled with immunoSEQ multiplex PCR; TCRdb holds only in-frame clones, not every one. The data hold around 120,000 clones, with less than 90% observed a single time. Here the sequenced sample was peripheral blood, taken on day 0 of AZD1222 vaccination. The source of these receptors is an adult in good health. CDR3s include the opening cysteine and the closing phenylalanine or tryptophan. Each record gives: V gene, J gene, D gene, clone size, CDR3 DNA, CDR3 protein. D genes are given only for firm matches. Size is stated for part of the rows, as once, few or many counts, or as a class when the clone is expanded.

v_gene: TRBV5-1; j_gene: TRBJ2-5; d_gene: TRBD2; abundance: NA; CDR3nt: TGCGCCAGCAGCTTGATGCGGGGGGGCCTAGAGACCCAGTACTTC; CDR3aa: CASSLMRGGLETQYF
v_gene: TRBV5-1; j_gene: TRBJ2-1; d_gene: TRBD2; abundance: NA; CDR3nt: TGCGCCAGCAGCTTGGTTCCGGGACTAACGTACAATGAGCAGTTCTTC; CDR3aa: CASSLVPGLTYNEQFF
v_gene: TRBV27; j_gene: TRBJ1-5; d_gene: NA; abundance: NA; CDR3nt: TGTGCCAGCAGTTTGTCGCGGCGGATCAATCAGCCCCAGCATTTT; CDR3aa: CASSLSRRINQPQHF
v_gene: TRBV6-6; j_gene: TRBJ2-6; d_gene: TRBD1; abundance: once; CDR3nt: TGTGCCAGCAGTCCCTCTCGGGACAGGGCCTCTGGGGCCAACGTCCTGACTTTC; CDR3aa: CASSPSRDRASGANVLTF
v_gene: TRBV9; j_gene: TRBJ2-3; d_gene: NA; abundance: once; CDR3nt: TGTGCCAGCAGCGTAGCCGGCAGGGTCACAGATACGCAGTATTTT; CDR3aa: CASSVAGRVTDTQYF
v_gene: TRBV21-1; j_gene: TRBJ2-5; d_gene: NA; abundance: NA; CDR3nt: TGTGCCAGCAGCCCAGGACAGGGGGTCCGGGACCAGTTGGGTAGATGCTCACCGGACTTC; CDR3aa: CASSPGQGVRDQLGRCSPDF
v_gene: TRBV4-3; j_gene: TRBJ2-2; d_gene: NA; abundance: NA; CDR3nt: TGCGCCAGCAGCCAAGTGATGACCGCCACTCCCACCGGGGAGCTGTTTTTT; CDR3aa: CASSQVMTATPTGELFF
v_gene: TRBV3-1/TRBV3-2; j_gene: TRBJ1-5; d_gene: NA; abundance: NA; CDR3nt: TGTGCCAGCAGCCAAGAGGTCGGTCAGCCCCAGCATTTT; CDR3aa: CASSQEVGQPQHF
v_gene: TRBV5-4; j_gene: TRBJ2-2; d_gene: TRBD1; abundance: once; CDR3nt: TGTGCCAGCAGCTTCGGACAGGCGCCCACCGGGGAGCTGTTTTTT; CDR3aa: CASSFGQAPTGELFF
v_gene: TRBV13; j_gene: TRBJ2-7; d_gene: TRBD1; abundance: NA; CDR3nt: TGTGCCAGCAGCTCCAGGGGGCAGTACGAGCAGTACTTC; CDR3aa: CASSSRGQYEQYF
v_gene: TRBV2; j_gene: TRBJ1-4; d_gene: NA; abundance: NA; CDR3nt: TGTGCCAGCAGCCTTCGACCGTCAACTAATGAAAAACTGTTTTTT; CDR3aa: CASSLRPSTNEKLFF
v_gene: TRBV30; j_gene: TRBJ2-2; d_gene: TRBD2; abundance: NA; CDR3nt: TGTGCCTGGAGTGCGGGACGGACTAGTACCGGGGAGCTGTTTTTT; CDR3aa: CAWSAGRTSTGELFF
v_gene: TRBV28; j_gene: TRBJ1-2; d_gene: NA; abundance: NA; CDR3nt: TGTGCCAGCAGTTTACTGCTCTATGGCTACACCTTC; CDR3aa: CASSLLLYGYTF
v_gene: TRBV6-2/TRBV6-3; j_gene: TRBJ1-5; d_gene: NA; abundance: few; CDR3nt: TGTGCCAGCAGTTACTCCCAGAATCAGCCCCAGCATTTT; CDR3aa: CASSYSQNQPQHF
v_gene: TRBV5-1; j_gene: TRBJ2-7; d_gene: TRBD2; abundance: once; CDR3nt: TGCGCCAGCAGCAAGGCCGGGACTAGCGGTTCCTACGAGCAGTACTTC; CDR3aa: CASSKAGTSGSYEQYF
v_gene: TRBV18; j_gene: TRBJ1-2; d_gene: NA; abundance: NA; CDR3nt: TGTGCCAGCTCACCACGGGTGGCCCGAATAGATGGCTACACCTTC; CDR3aa: CASSPRVARIDGYTF
v_gene: TRBV7-2; j_gene: TRBJ2-4; d_gene: NA; abundance: NA; CDR3nt: TGTGCCAGCAGCCAGGGAGGGGGGCGCAAAAACATTCAGTACTTC; CDR3aa: CASSQGGGRKNIQYF
v_gene: TRBV5-1; j_gene: TRBJ2-3; d_gene: NA; abundance: NA; CDR3nt: TGCGCCAGCACGAGTTTGTGGGATACGCAGTATTTT; CDR3aa: CASTSLWDTQYF
v_gene: TRBV20-1; j_gene: TRBJ2-3; d_gene: NA; abundance: NA; CDR3nt: TGCAGTGCAAACGTAGTAGATACGCAGTATTTT; CDR3aa: CSANVVDTQYF
v_gene: TRBV19; j_gene: TRBJ2-7; d_gene: NA; abundance: NA; CDR3nt: TGTGCCAGTAGTATCGTCGGGACTGGTTCCTACGAGCAGTACTTC; CDR3aa: CASSIVGTGSYEQYF
v_gene: TRBV28; j_gene: TRBJ2-1; d_gene: NA; abundance: NA; CDR3nt: TGTGCCAGCAGTATACTCTCCTTGGAATACAATGAGCAGTTCTTC; CDR3aa: CASSILSLEYNEQFF
v_gene: TRBV7-9; j_gene: TRBJ1-2; d_gene: NA; abundance: once; CDR3nt: TGTGCCAGCAGCACTCGACGAGGGGCCGGCCTGGGCACGCCTAACTATGGCTACACCTTC; CDR3aa: CASSTRRGAGLGTPNYGYTF
v_gene: TRBV7-8; j_gene: TRBJ1-3; d_gene: NA; abundance: NA; CDR3nt: TGTGCCAGCAGCTGGGGGCCTGGAAACACCATATATTTT; CDR3aa: CASSWGPGNTIYF
v_gene: TRBV5-1; j_gene: TRBJ2-7; d_gene: NA; abundance: NA; CDR3nt: TGCGCCAGCAGCCCCTTAAACCCAGGCGACGAGCAGTACTTC; CDR3aa: CASSPLNPGDEQYF
v_gene: TRBV7-2; j_gene: TRBJ2-1; d_gene: TRBD2; abundance: NA; CDR3nt: TGTGCCAGCAGCTTCATAGCGGGGAGCTCCTACAATGAGCAGTTCTTC; CDR3aa: CASSFIAGSSYNEQFF
v_gene: TRBV11-2; j_gene: TRBJ1-3; d_gene: TRBD1; abundance: NA; CDR3nt: TGTGCCAGCAGCTTAGGACTAGGACAGGGGTCCTACTCTGGAAACACCATATATTTT; CDR3aa: CASSLGLGQGSYSGNTIYF
v_gene: TRBV19; j_gene: TRBJ2-2; d_gene: NA; abundance: NA; CDR3nt: TGTGCCAGTAGTATCCACCTGAGGGAGCTGTTTTTT; CDR3aa: CASSIHLRELFF
v_gene: TRBV29-1; j_gene: TRBJ2-7; d_gene: TRBD1; abundance: NA; CDR3nt: TGCAGCGTATGGGGACAGGGTTCCTACGAGCAGTACTTC; CDR3aa: CSVWGQGSYEQYF
v_gene: TRBV11-3; j_gene: TRBJ2-5; d_gene: NA; abundance: once; CDR3nt: TGTGCCAGCAGCTTAGTGCGCTCACAAGAGACCCAGTACTTC; CDR3aa: CASSLVRSQETQYF
v_gene: TRBV19; j_gene: TRBJ2-7; d_gene: NA; abundance: once; CDR3nt: TGTGCCAGTAGAACAGGGTCCTACGAGCAGTACTTC; CDR3aa: CASRTGSYEQYF
v_gene: TRBV21-1; j_gene: TRBJ1-3; d_gene: NA; abundance: NA; CDR3nt: TGTGCCAGCAGCAAAGAACTCTACTCTGGAAACACCATATATTTT; CDR3aa: CASSKELYSGNTIYF
v_gene: TRBV10-3; j_gene: TRBJ1-1; d_gene: TRBD1; abundance: NA; CDR3nt: TGTGCCATCAGTGCGGCCTCAGGGGGCTTCATGAACACTGAAGCTTTCTTT; CDR3aa: CAISAASGGFMNTEAFF
v_gene: TRBV5-6; j_gene: TRBJ2-1; d_gene: NA; abundance: NA; CDR3nt: TGTGCCAGCAGCTTGAAAATCAGGGGATCCTACAATGAGCAGTTCTTC; CDR3aa: CASSLKIRGSYNEQFF
v_gene: TRBV7-2; j_gene: TRBJ2-1; d_gene: NA; abundance: NA; CDR3nt: TGTGCCAGCAGCTTTCGTGACTTCTATGAGCAGTTCTTC; CDR3aa: CASSFRDFYEQFF
v_gene: TRBV30; j_gene: TRBJ1-6; d_gene: NA; abundance: NA; CDR3nt: TGTGCCTGGAGAAGCGGGGCCTACTATAATTCACCCCTCCACTTT; CDR3aa: CAWRSGAYYNSPLHF
v_gene: TRBV7-2; j_gene: TRBJ1-1; d_gene: NA; abundance: NA; CDR3nt: TGTGCCAGCAGGTTAGGAACAGTTAACACTGAAGCTTTCTTT; CDR3aa: CASRLGTVNTEAFF
v_gene: TRBV19; j_gene: TRBJ2-7; d_gene: TRBD2; abundance: NA; CDR3nt: TGTGCCAGTAGTATAGGGTCTAGCGGGGGGTACGAGCAGTACTTC; CDR3aa: CASSIGSSGGYEQYF
v_gene: TRBV15; j_gene: TRBJ2-1; d_gene: NA; abundance: NA; CDR3nt: TGTGCCACCAGCAGAGGATATCTAGAAGGAAATGAGCAGTTCTTC; CDR3aa: CATSRGYLEGNEQFF
v_gene: TRBV5-1; j_gene: TRBJ2-5; d_gene: TRBD2; abundance: NA; CDR3nt: TGCGCCAGCAGCCGAGGCGGACTAGCGGGGGGGGCAGAGACCCAGTACTTC; CDR3aa: CASSRGGLAGGAETQYF
v_gene: TRBV5-4; j_gene: TRBJ2-1; d_gene: TRBD2; abundance: NA; CDR3nt: TGTGCCAGCAGCCCGGGGCGGGGGTACAATGAGCAGTTCTTC; CDR3aa: CASSPGRGYNEQFF
v_gene: TRBV7-8; j_gene: TRBJ2-1; d_gene: NA; abundance: NA; CDR3nt: TGTGCCATCCCCCTTGGGGTTGGCTCCTACAATGAGCAGTTCTTC; CDR3aa: CAIPLGVGSYNEQFF
v_gene: TRBV7-9; j_gene: TRBJ2-2; d_gene: TRBD1; abundance: once; CDR3nt: TGTGCCAGCAGCCCGTCGGGACAGGGCACCGGGGAGCTGTTTTTT; CDR3aa: CASSPSGQGTGELFF
v_gene: TRBV15; j_gene: TRBJ2-1; d_gene: NA; abundance: NA; CDR3nt: TGTGCCACCAGCAGACACCGGGACTCCTCCTACAATGAGCAGTTCTTC; CDR3aa: CATSRHRDSSYNEQFF
v_gene: TRBV6-5; j_gene: TRBJ1-1; d_gene: NA; abundance: NA; CDR3nt: TGTGCCAGCCGGAGACCGAACACTGAAGCTTTCTTT; CDR3aa: CASRRPNTEAFF
v_gene: TRBV23-1; j_gene: TRBJ1-1; d_gene: NA; abundance: NA; CDR3nt: TGCGCCAGCACCCGCCACGGACGATTCACGAACACTGAAGCTTTCTTT; CDR3aa: CASTRHGRFTNTEAFF
v_gene: TRBV14; j_gene: TRBJ1-1; d_gene: NA; abundance: NA; CDR3nt: TGTGCCAGCAGCCTGAGACAGATGAACACTGAAGCTTTCTTT; CDR3aa: CASSLRQMNTEAFF
v_gene: TRBV6-5; j_gene: TRBJ2-7; d_gene: TRBD1; abundance: few; CDR3nt: TGTGCCAGCAGGAGCCAGGGGGCCCAGCGAATCGAGCAGTACTTC; CDR3aa: CASRSQGAQRIEQYF
v_gene: TRBV4-1; j_gene: TRBJ2-7; d_gene: TRBD1; abundance: NA; CDR3nt: TGCGCCAGCAGCCAGCCGACAGGGGGAAACTACGAGCAGTACTTC; CDR3aa: CASSQPTGGNYEQYF
v_gene: TRBV19; j_gene: TRBJ2-7; d_gene: TRBD2; abundance: few; CDR3nt: TGTGCCAGTAGTATCCCGCTAGCGGGGATCTACGAGCAGTACTTC; CDR3aa: CASSIPLAGIYEQYF
v_gene: TRBV7-3; j_gene: TRBJ2-7; d_gene: TRBD2; abundance: NA; CDR3nt: TGTGCCAGCAGCTTGGGGACTAGCGGTACCTACGAGCAGTACTTC; CDR3aa: CASSLGTSGTYEQYF
v_gene: TRBV27; j_gene: TRBJ1-5; d_gene: NA; abundance: NA; CDR3nt: TGTGCCAGCAGTTTCGTACCCCATCAGCCCCAGCATTTT; CDR3aa: CASSFVPHQPQHF
v_gene: TRBV11-3; j_gene: TRBJ2-4; d_gene: NA; abundance: once; CDR3nt: TGTGCCAGCAGCTTCCCGGTCCTAGGGGCGGGATTAGCCAAAAACATTCAGTACTTC; CDR3aa: CASSFPVLGAGLAKNIQYF